This T cell receptor (beta chain) was recorded in a study of shared clonotypes between healthy human individuals. The study's findings and limits: Despite large depth, sorted-subset datasets appeared incompletely sequenced. Sampling involved blood alone; tissue repertoires likely differ. Estimated clonotype richness was generally higher in naive than memory subsets.

Comments on this clone: Its antigen is undetermined.

Each subset's genomic DNA was split evenly across several immunoSEQ plates. Generated by immunoSEQ multiplex PCR, the TCRdb table keeps only in-frame clones and is missing some. Among about 2.3 million clones listed, 85% to 95% were seen once. The specimen was naive CD4+ T cells from PBMCs. The subset is: CD45RA+ positively selected. This sequence was found in a man aged 18 to 30 in good health. Some clones in this sample may be carry-over from other donors' samples.

Here the CDR3 DNA reads TGTGCCAGCAGCTCCCGCGGAGCGAACCATAACAATGAGCAGTTCTTC. It is translated as CASSSRGANHNNEQFF. This chain connects TRBV28 to TRBJ2-1, with D hard to call. V gave up 6 bases and J gave up 5 bases, with 20 bases separating them. Germline values: CDR1 MDHEN, CDR2 SYDVKM. This CDR3 is 16 amino acids long.